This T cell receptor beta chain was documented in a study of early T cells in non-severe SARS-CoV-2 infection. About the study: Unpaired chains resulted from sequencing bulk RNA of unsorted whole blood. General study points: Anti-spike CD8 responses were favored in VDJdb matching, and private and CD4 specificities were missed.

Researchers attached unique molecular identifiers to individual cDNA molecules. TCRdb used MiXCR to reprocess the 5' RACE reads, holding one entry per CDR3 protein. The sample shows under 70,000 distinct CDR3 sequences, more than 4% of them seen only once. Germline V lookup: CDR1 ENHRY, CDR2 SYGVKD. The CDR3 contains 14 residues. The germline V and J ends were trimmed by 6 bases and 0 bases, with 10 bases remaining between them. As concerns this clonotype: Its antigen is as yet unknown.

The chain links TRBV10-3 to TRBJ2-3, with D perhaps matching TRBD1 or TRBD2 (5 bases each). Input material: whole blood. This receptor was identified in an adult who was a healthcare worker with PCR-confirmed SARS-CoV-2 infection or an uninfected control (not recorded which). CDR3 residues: CAISGTASTDTQYF. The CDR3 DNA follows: TGTGCCATCAGCGGGACGGCGAGCACAGATACGCAGTATTTT.